This entry lists 28 T cell receptor beta chains sequenced from one sample in a study of cytomegalovirus exposure and HLA in healthy donors. Sequencing used immunoSEQ multiplex PCR; TCRdb keeps in-frame clones, though not all of them. The sample carries 100,000 to 150,000 clones, roughly nine tenths recorded once. Sequenced material: PBMCs. The receptors originated from a woman aged 18-30 years in good health and CMV-seronegative.

The CDR3 loop reads CASSPTGGGQPQHF. For the CDR3, the DNA is TGTGCCAGCAGCCCGACAGGGGGGGGTCAGCCCCAGCATTTT. This chain joins TRBV6-1 and TRBJ1-5; 9 nucleotides match TRBD1. The CDR3 covers 14 residues. The V and J ends lost 6 bases and 6 bases, in that order; junction bases with no gene match: 6. Germline values: CDR1 MNHNS, CDR2 SASEGT.

This CDR3 is CASSPSGGFSYEQYF. The CDR3 bases are TGTGCCAGCAGCCCAAGCGGGGGCTTCTCCTACGAGCAGTACTTC. The chain has TRBV2 and TRBJ2-7; 8 positions match TRBD2. Trimming removed 6 bases from V and 0 bases from J; junction bases left unmatched: 7. Germline CDR1 reads SNHLY; CDR2 reads FYNNEI. This CDR3 has 15 residues. Filled out from reference TRBV2 and TRBJ2-7, the complete variable domain reads EPEVTQTPSHQVTQMGQEVILRCVPISNHLYFYWYRQILGQKVEFLVSFYNNEISEKSEIFDDQFSVERPDGSNFTLKIRSTKLEDSAMYFCASSPSGGFSYEQYFGPGTRLTVT.

This chain uses TRBV11-3 with TRBJ2-3, with TRBD2 as a possible D gene (5 bases). V was shortened by 0 bases and J by 6 bases, with 7 bases between the two germline ends. The CDR3 totals 13 residues. Germline assignment: CDR1 SGHNT and CDR2 YENEEA. CDR3 coding DNA: TGTGCCAGCAGCTTAGATAGCGAGGATACGCAGTATTTT. Translation gives CASSLDSEDTQYF.

V gene TRBV4-1 combines with J gene TRBJ1-1; TRBD1 agrees at 11 bases. V was clipped by 4 bases and J by 4 bases; unmatched bases: 5. The CDR3 spans 15 residues. Per the germline V gene, CDR1 is MGHRA and CDR2 is YSYEKL. CDR3 protein: CASSRAGTGGTEAFF. The CDR3 DNA follows: TGCGCCAGCAGCCGAGCCGGGACAGGGGGCACTGAAGCTTTCTTT.

V usage is TRBV7-2 and J usage is TRBJ2-7; TRBD1 matches 8 bases. The length of the CDR3 is 16 residues. Germline CDR1 SGHTA, CDR2 FQGNSA. The J segment lost 0 bases and the V segment lost 7 bases, leaving 11 bases of the junction unmatched. CDR3 nucleotide sequence: TGTGCCAGCACCCGCTCTGGGACAGGCTTCTCCTACGAGCAGTACTTC. Translated, it gives CASTRSGTGFSYEQYF.

The rearrangement uses TRBV9 and TRBJ2-7; 8 nucleotides line up with TRBD2. Germline V lookup: CDR1 SGDLS, CDR2 YYNGEE. The CDR3 extends over 15 amino acids. V shed 0 bases and J 2 bases; nucleotides not matched to a gene: 4. The CDR3 DNA is TGTGCCAGCAGCGTAGGGTCGGGGGGGACCTACGAGCAGTACTTC. It codes for CASSVGSGGTYEQYF.

V usage is TRBV6-6 and J usage is TRBJ2-4; D is undetermined. Trimming took off 3 bases at V and 6 bases at J, with 15 bases between the two ends. Germline CDR1 is MNHNY and CDR2 is SVGAGI (reference sequence). This CDR3 is built from 15 residues. The CDR3 sequence: CASSYSLLRRNIQYF. CDR3 sequence (DNA): TGTGCCAGCAGTTATTCCCTTCTGAGGAGAAACATTCAGTACTTC.

The chain carries TRBV27 and TRBJ1-2; unclear D gene. The V gene's germline CDR1 is MNHEY and CDR2 SMNVEV (reference sequence). The CDR3 totals 13 residues. V lost 7 bases and J lost 8, with 17 bases in between. The CDR3 DNA reads TGTGCCAGCAAGAGGCTTAGGAGGCAAGGCTACACCTTC. Translated: CASKRLRRQGYTF.

The chain is built from TRBV5-1 and TRBJ2-3; TRBD2 matches at 8 bases. Unmatched junction bases numbered 20, after V lost 5 bases and J lost 3 bases. The CDR3 length is 19 residues. Germline V gene data show CDR1 as SGHRS and CDR2 as YFSETQ. CDR3 DNA: TGCGCCAGCAGACCAACCGGGACTAGGGGGACTGTGGGGACAGATACGCAGTATTTT. Residues: CASRPTGTRGTVGTDTQYF.

This rearrangement joins TRBV6-4 to TRBJ2-3; TRBD2 aligns across 9 bases. Germline CDR1 MRHNA, CDR2 SNTAGT. CDR3 length equals 15 residues. V trimming: 4 bases; J trimming: 3 bases; junction bases outside the gene matches: 5. CDR3 coding DNA: TGTGCCAGCAGTGCGGCTAGCGGGACGACAGATACGCAGTATTTT. Translating gives CASSAASGTTDTQYF.

The chain uses TRBV4-1 and TRBJ2-7; possible D gene TRBD2, 6 bases. V lost 1 base, J lost 3 bases, and 13 bases lay in between. Per the germline V gene, CDR1 is MGHRA and CDR2 is YSYEKL. This CDR3 is 15 amino acids long. The CDR3 is CASSQGEDYFYEQYF. Written as DNA, the CDR3 is TGCGCCAGCAGCCAAGGAGAGGACTATTTCTACGAGCAGTACTTC.

The chain recombines TRBV7-3 with TRBJ2-7, with 9 bases lining up with TRBD2. Looked up from germline, CDR1 is SGHTA and CDR2 is FQGTGA. The length of the CDR3 is 15 residues. The trim removed 1 base at V and 2 bases at J, leaving 3 bases unmatched. CDR3 sequence (DNA): TGTGCCAGCAGCTTAAATCCTAGCGGGGCCTACGAGCAGTACTTC. It specifies CASSLNPSGAYEQYF.

The gene calls are TRBV18 and TRBJ1-6; a weak D match, TRBD1 (5 bases). From germline, CDR1 is KGHSH and CDR2 LQKENI. V lost 7 bases to trimming and J lost 5 bases, with 15 bases between them. This CDR3 region has 15 residues. This chain's CDR3 is CASYRQIKDNSPLHF. As DNA, the CDR3 is TGTGCCAGCTATCGACAGATCAAAGATAATTCACCCCTCCACTTT.

The CDR3 here is CASRDRGGYSPLHF. In DNA, the CDR3 is TGCGCCAGCAGAGACAGGGGGGGGTATTCACCCCTCCACTTT. V is TRBV5-1 and J is TRBJ1-6, with 9 nucleotides matching TRBD1. V lost 5 bases, J lost 8 bases, and 5 bases stayed unmatched. Germline loops: CDR1 SGHRS, CDR2 YFSETQ. The CDR3 loop spans 14 amino acids.

The chain joins TRBV6-1 to TRBJ1-1; TRBD1 is a possible D gene (5 bases). Trimming took off 2 bases at V and 1 base at J, with 5 bases between the two ends. Germline V gives CDR1 MNHNS, CDR2 SASEGT. The CDR3 is 13 amino acids. The CDR3 sequence is CASSEQGNTEAFF. The DNA for the CDR3 is TGTGCCAGCAGTGAACAGGGGAACACTGAAGCTTTCTTT.

The V and J genes are TRBV27 and TRBJ2-5; the D gene is possibly TRBD2 (6 bases). V was trimmed by 6 bases and J by 5 bases, leaving 13 bases between them. The CDR3 length is 13 residues. Germline assignment: CDR1 MNHEY and CDR2 SMNVEV (reference sequence). CDR3 nucleotides: TGTGCCAGCAGCACGCGGGACTTCGAGACCCAGTACTTC. It is translated as CASSTRDFETQYF.

This chain uses TRBV5-5 with TRBJ2-3; TRBD2 matches 7 bases. Per germline, CDR1 SGHKS and CDR2 YYEKEE (reference sequence). V was clipped by 2 bases and J by 7 bases; unmatched bases: 13. The CDR3 is 16 residues long. CDR3 in DNA: TGTGCCAGCAGCTTTGAAGCGGGGTTTGGGGGGTATACGCAGTATTTT. Translating it yields CASSFEAGFGGYTQYF.

V gene TRBV7-3 combines with J gene TRBJ2-2; D may be TRBD1 (5 bases). The V gene lost 10 bases and the J gene lost 6 bases, with 18 bases spanning the gap. CDR3 length equals 14 residues. Per germline, CDR1 SGHTA and CDR2 FQGTGA. CDR3 nucleotide sequence: TGTGCCACACGACCAATAGGGGTATCCGGGGAGCTGTTTTTT. Translating gives CATRPIGVSGELFF.

The chain employs TRBV6-1 and TRBJ1-5; the D gene is possibly TRBD1 (6 bases). This CDR3 has 13 residues. V lost 6 bases and J 4 bases, leaving 10 bases between the germline ends. CDR1 and CDR2 from the germline V gene are MNHNS and SASEGT. The chain's CDR3 is CASSGRGNQPQHF. CDR3 DNA: TGTGCCAGCAGCGGCAGGGGTAATCAGCCCCAGCATTTT.

The genes are TRBV5-4 and TRBJ2-3; TRBD2 agrees at 7 bases. Germline CDR1 SGHNT, CDR2 YYREEE (reference sequence). V lost 4 bases, J lost 8 bases, and 13 bases stayed unmatched. The CDR3 is 15 amino acids. For the CDR3, the DNA is TGTGCCAGCAGCGTCTCCCCGGGGGGTAGATTTACGCAGTATTTT. This codes for CASSVSPGGRFTQYF. The variable domain in full, completed from reference TRBV5-4 and TRBJ2-3, reads ETGVTQSPTHLIKTRGQQVTLRCSSQSGHNTVSWYQQALGQGPQFIFQYYREEENGRGNFPPRFSGLQFPNYSSELNVNALELDDSALYLCASSVSPGGRFTQYFGPGTRLTVL.

The chain carries TRBV7-9 and TRBJ1-5; unclear D gene. Germline V gene sequence: CDR1 SEHNR, CDR2 FQNEAQ (reference sequence). The CDR3 extends over 14 amino acids. Deletions cut 5 bases from V and 1 base from J, with 9 bases between. CDR3 residues: CASSPSGSNQPQHF. The CDR3 nucleotides are TGTGCCAGCAGCCCTAGCGGGAGCAATCAGCCCCAGCATTTT.

The sample holds many counts of this clone. V usage is TRBV7-8 and J usage is TRBJ1-1; D is ambiguous. Trimming left V 2 bases short and J 2 bases short, with 6 bases between. The CDR3 loop spans 13 amino acids. Germline loops: CDR1 SGHVS, CDR2 FQNEAQ. CDR3 in amino acids: CASSLNTNTEAFF. CDR3 coding DNA: TGTGCCAGCAGCTTAAACACAAACACTGAAGCTTTCTTT.

The V call is TRBV27, the J call TRBJ1-1, with 10 bases fitting TRBD1. Trimming at V came to 8 bases and at J to 6 bases, leaving 6 bases not matched to a gene. CDR3 length: 13 amino acids. Germline assignment: CDR1 MNHEY and CDR2 SMNVEV (reference sequence). The CDR3 sequence: CASRQGAMAEAFF. The CDR3 bases are TGTGCCAGCCGACAGGGGGCGATGGCTGAAGCTTTCTTT.

This chain connects TRBV5-1 to TRBJ1-2; D perhaps matches TRBD1 (5 bases). V was shortened by 8 bases and J by 5 bases, with 16 bases between the two germline ends. The CDR3 spans 13 residues. CDR1 and CDR2 from the germline V gene are SGHRS and YFSETQ. DNA for the CDR3: TGCGCCAGTACCACAACTGACAGTTATGGCTACACCTTC. It is translated as CASTTTDSYGYTF.

The J gene is TRBJ1-2, the V gene TRBV9; 9 bases match TRBD1. Trimming at V came to 4 bases and at J to 10 bases, leaving 8 bases not matched to a gene. CDR3 length equals 13 residues. Germline assignment: CDR1 SGDLS and CDR2 YYNGEE. The DNA for the CDR3 is TGTGCCAGCAGCACCCGGGACAGGGTACTCTACACCTTC. Translating gives CASSTRDRVLYTF.

The chain has TRBV10-1 and TRBJ2-7; perhaps TRBD1 as D (5 bases). From germline, CDR1 is WNHNN and CDR2 SYGVQD (reference sequence). CDR3 length: 14 amino acids. V lost 1 base, J lost 0 bases, and 7 bases lay in between. The CDR3 sequence: CASSEYRSSYEQYF. The CDR3 bases are TGCGCCAGCAGTGAGTACAGGAGCTCCTACGAGCAGTACTTC.

This chain uses TRBV5-1 with TRBJ2-5, with a possible D match to TRBD1 (5 bases). The V end was cut by 3 bases, the J end by 4 bases, with 13 bases between. This CDR3 has 14 amino acids. Germline CDR1 reads SGHRS; CDR2 reads YFSETQ. CDR3: CASSSGQMGETQYF. CDR3 DNA sequence: TGCGCCAGCAGCTCCGGACAAATGGGAGAGACCCAGTACTTC.

V gene TRBV11-1 combines with J gene TRBJ2-2, with TRBD1 matching over 9 bases. The length of the CDR3 is 14 residues. With 6 bases clipped from V and 6 bases from J, the junction kept 5 bases outside the gene matches. Looked up from germline, CDR1 is SGHAT and CDR2 is FQDESV (reference sequence). The CDR3 protein is CASRWDRASGELFF. CDR3 coding DNA: TGTGCCAGCAGGTGGGACAGGGCGTCCGGGGAGCTGTTTTTT.